The rows below give T cell receptor beta chains drawn from one sample of a study of identical twins. Using its own MiXCR run on the 5' RACE reads, TCRdb lists one record per CDR3 protein. The table shows approximately 240,000 distinct CDR3 sequences, with over 12% occurring only once. The source material was memory (CD45RO+) T cells sorted from blood. The receptors originated from a woman aged 18-30 years in good health. Each CDR3 is given with its conserved first and last residue. The D gene is left open where the match is weak. The size entry is marked missing in some rows and otherwise reads once, few, many or a size class.

TGTGCCAGCAGATCCCCCGGGACAGGGGGCTCTGGCTACACCTTC,CASRSPGTGGSGYTF,TRBJ1-2,TRBV6-1,-,TRBD1
TGTGCCAGCAGCACTACAGGGGACACAGATACGCAGTATTTT,CASSTTGDTDTQYF,TRBJ2-3,TRBV7-9,few,TRBD1
TGTGCCAGCCTGGGACAGGGCCTAAATCAGCCCCAGCATTTT,CASLGQGLNQPQHF,TRBJ1-5,TRBV19,many,TRBD1
TGTGCCAGCACTAATGCTCCCCCGGGTGAGCAGTACTTC,CASTNAPPGEQYF,TRBJ2-7,TRBV6-1,-,-
TGTGCCAGCTCACCACAGGACAACTACGAGCAGTACTTC,CASSPQDNYEQYF,TRBJ2-7,TRBV18,few,-
TGTGCCAGCAGTTACGATGGGAGCTCCTACGAGCAGTACTTC,CASSYDGSSYEQYF,TRBJ2-7,TRBV6-5,many,-
TGTGCCAGCAGTTACGATGACAGGGGGCTTTACTATGGCTACACCTTC,CASSYDDRGLYYGYTF,TRBJ1-2,TRBV6-5,few,TRBD1
TGTGCCAGCAGCTTAGTGGGGGGTTTCAATGAGCAGTTCTTC,CASSLVGGFNEQFF,TRBJ2-1,TRBV7-2,-,-
TGCGCCAGCAGCTACTCGGGACAGGGGAACACTGAAGCTTTCTTT,CASSYSGQGNTEAFF,TRBJ1-1,TRBV5-1,-,TRBD1
TGCAGTGCGGGGGACAAAACTAACTATGGCTACACCTTC,CSAGDKTNYGYTF,TRBJ1-2,TRBV20-1,few,-
TGCGCCAGCAGCTTGGCACTAGCGGGAGACACCGGGGAGCTGTTTTTT,CASSLALAGDTGELFF,TRBJ2-2,TRBV5-1,-,TRBD2
TGTGCCAGCAGTTTAGGGCCCAGGACGTACGAGCAGTACTTC,CASSLGPRTYEQYF,TRBJ2-7,TRBV12-3/TRBV12-4,-,-
TGCAGTGCTAGAGTTGGGACAGGGCATCAGCCCCAGCATTTT,CSARVGTGHQPQHF,TRBJ1-5,TRBV20-1,medium-sized,TRBD1
TGCAGTGCTAGAGCCGAATGGACTAGCGGGGACCCGCGGTTC,CSARAEWTSGDPRF,TRBJ2-5,TRBV20-1,few,TRBD2
TGTGCCAGCAGATCTCCGGGACAGGGGGCTATAGCAGCTTTCTTT,CASRSPGQGAIAAFF,TRBJ1-1,TRBV6-1,few,TRBD1
TGCAGCGGAACATTGGCGGGCTACGAGCAGTACTTC,CSGTLAGYEQYF,TRBJ2-7,TRBV29-1,-,-
TGTGCCAGCAGCTTAGTCGGGGGGGCCGTCGGGGAGCTGTTTTTT,CASSLVGGAVGELFF,TRBJ2-2,TRBV7-3,many,TRBD2
TGTGCCAGCAGCCAGGGATTCGGGAACACCGGGGAGCTGTTTTTT,CASSQGFGNTGELFF,TRBJ2-2,TRBV3-1,-,-
TGTGCCAGCAGCTTAGGGGCTGGGGGGCCAGGCACAGATACGCAGTATTTT,CASSLGAGGPGTDTQYF,TRBJ2-3,TRBV7-3,-,-
TGTGCTAGTGGTTTGGTACTGGGTAGGAACACTGAAGCTTTCTTT,CASGLVLGRNTEAFF,TRBJ1-1,TRBV12-5,-,-
TGCGCCAGCAGCTTAGATGCTAACTATGGCTACACCTTC,CASSLDANYGYTF,TRBJ1-2,TRBV5-1,-,-
TGTGCCAGCAGTTACTTGCACGGCGCGTACGAGCAGTACTTC,CASSYLHGAYEQYF,TRBJ2-7,TRBV6-2/TRBV6-3,few,-
TGCAGTGCTAGCCCTCACAGGGTGAACACTGAAGCTTTCTTT,CSASPHRVNTEAFF,TRBJ1-1,TRBV20-1,-,-
TGCAGTGCTAGATCGTTGGGGTTCTCCACAGATACGCAGTATTTT,CSARSLGFSTDTQYF,TRBJ2-3,TRBV20-1,-,-
TGCAGTGCTAGAGAAACAGGGACCGGAGGCTACACCTTC,CSARETGTGGYTF,TRBJ1-2,TRBV20-1,many,-
TGCAGTGCTGGGGAATCAGTTAATGAGCAGTTCTTC,CSAGESVNEQFF,TRBJ2-1,TRBV20-1,-,-
TGCAGTGCTAGAGGTACGGAGGGTGATAGGACCTCCTACGAGCAGTACTTC,CSARGTEGDRTSYEQYF,TRBJ2-7,TRBV20-1,few,-
TGTGCCGTTGGGGGGGGCGGCTACGAGCAGTACTTC,CAVGGGGYEQYF,TRBJ2-7,TRBV10-3,-,-
TGCAGCGTAGTTTTAGAGGCCAACGTCCTGACTTTC,CSVVLEANVLTF,TRBJ2-6,TRBV29-1,-,-
TGCAGTGCCGTGGGAGGGCGGGGGAGACCACAAGAGACCCAGTACTTC,CSAVGGRGRPQETQYF,TRBJ2-5,TRBV20-1,few,TRBD2
TGCGCCAGCACCCAAGCGGGGAACTACGAGCAGTACTTC,CASTQAGNYEQYF,TRBJ2-7,TRBV10-2,-,TRBD2
TGTGCCAGCTCACCCTCTAGAGCAATGTCCTACAATGAGCAGTTCTTC,CASSPSRAMSYNEQFF,TRBJ2-1,TRBV18,few,-
TGTGCCAGCAGCTCGGGACTAGCCTACAATGAGCAGTTCTTC,CASSSGLAYNEQFF,TRBJ2-1,TRBV5-6,few,TRBD2
TGTGCCAGCAGTCAGGCCGGGGCCCTATACCCTGAGCAGTTCTTC,CASSQAGALYPEQFF,TRBJ2-1,TRBV12-3/TRBV12-4,few,-
TGTGCCAGCAGCTCAACAGGACAGCATCAGCAGTATTTT,CASSSTGQHQQYF,TRBJ2-3,TRBV7-9,-,-
TGTGCCAGCAGCTCGTCCGGGGAGGGGTTCAATGAGCAGTTCTTC,CASSSSGEGFNEQFF,TRBJ2-1,TRBV7-7,many,TRBD2
TGTGCCAGCAGCCAACGGACTAGCGGGGGGTACAATGAGCAGTTCTTC,CASSQRTSGGYNEQFF,TRBJ2-1,TRBV4-2,-,TRBD2
TGTGCCAGCAGCGCCCGGACTAGCGGCTCCTACGAGCAGTACTTC,CASSARTSGSYEQYF,TRBJ2-7,TRBV7-9,-,TRBD2
TGTGCCAGCAGCTCTAGCGGGGGAACGTCTAGCTCCTACAATGAGCAGTTCTTC,CASSSSGGTSSSYNEQFF,TRBJ2-1,TRBV7-3,-,TRBD2
TGTGCCAGCAGTCTTCCGGGACAGGGTAACACAGATACGCAGTATTTT,CASSLPGQGNTDTQYF,TRBJ2-3,TRBV12-3/TRBV12-4,many,TRBD1
TGTGCCAGCAGCCAAGCCGGGACACCAAACACCGGGGAGCTGTTTTTT,CASSQAGTPNTGELFF,TRBJ2-2,TRBV14,few,-
TGCAGTGGGGGCTCGACAGTCCAAGAGACCCAGTACTTC,CSGGSTVQETQYF,TRBJ2-5,TRBV20-1,-,-
TGTGCCACCAGCAGGGAGGGAGGGCAAGAGACCCAGTACTTC,CATSREGGQETQYF,TRBJ2-5,TRBV15,-,TRBD2
TGTGCCAGCAGTTACCTCGGGACTAGCGGGAGGGCTTCAGATACGCAGTATTTT,CASSYLGTSGRASDTQYF,TRBJ2-3,TRBV6-2/TRBV6-3,few,TRBD2
TGTGCCAGCAGCCGGCCGCCGGTCAAAAACATTCAGTACTTC,CASSRPPVKNIQYF,TRBJ2-4,TRBV11-3,-,-
TGCGCCAGCAGCCCGTTGGCGGCTGAAAAACTGTTTTTT,CASSPLAAEKLFF,TRBJ1-4,TRBV5-1,-,-
TGTGCCAGCAGCCAAGAGGCGCGGGGGTCCGGGGAGCTGTTTTTT,CASSQEARGSGELFF,TRBJ2-2,TRBV3-1,few,TRBD2
TGCGCCAGCAGCTGGAAAGGTGAGAACACTGAAGCTTTCTTT,CASSWKGENTEAFF,TRBJ1-1,TRBV5-1,many,-
TGTGCCAGCAGTTCAAATCCAGGGGCCGGCTACACCTTC,CASSSNPGAGYTF,TRBJ1-2,TRBV12-3/TRBV12-4,-,-
TGTGCCAACCGGGGGCACGATAGCAATCAGCCCCAGCATTTT,CANRGHDSNQPQHF,TRBJ1-5,TRBV27,many,-